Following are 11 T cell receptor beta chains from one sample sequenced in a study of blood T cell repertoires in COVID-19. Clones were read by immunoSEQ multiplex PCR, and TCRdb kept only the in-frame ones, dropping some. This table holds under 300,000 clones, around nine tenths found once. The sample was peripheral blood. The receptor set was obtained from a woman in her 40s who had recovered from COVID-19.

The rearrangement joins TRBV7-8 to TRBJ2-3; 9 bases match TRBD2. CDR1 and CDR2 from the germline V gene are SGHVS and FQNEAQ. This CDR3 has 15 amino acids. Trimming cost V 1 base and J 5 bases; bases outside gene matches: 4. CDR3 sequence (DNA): TGTGCCAGCAGCTTAGACCTAGCGGGATTAGATACGCAGTATTTT. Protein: CASSLDLAGLDTQYF.

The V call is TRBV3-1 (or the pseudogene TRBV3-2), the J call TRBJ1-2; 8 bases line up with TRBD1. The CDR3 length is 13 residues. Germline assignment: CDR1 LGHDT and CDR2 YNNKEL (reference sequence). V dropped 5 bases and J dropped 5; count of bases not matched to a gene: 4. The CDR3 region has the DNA TGTGCCAGCAGCGGTACAGGGGGGTATGGCTACACCTTC. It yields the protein CASSGTGGYGYTF.

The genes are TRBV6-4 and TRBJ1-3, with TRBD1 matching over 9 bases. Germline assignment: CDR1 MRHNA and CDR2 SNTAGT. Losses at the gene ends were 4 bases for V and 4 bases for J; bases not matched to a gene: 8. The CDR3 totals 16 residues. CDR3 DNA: TGTGCCAGCAGTGCCCCCGGGACAGGGAGAGGAAACACCATATATTTT. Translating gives CASSAPGTGRGNTIYF.

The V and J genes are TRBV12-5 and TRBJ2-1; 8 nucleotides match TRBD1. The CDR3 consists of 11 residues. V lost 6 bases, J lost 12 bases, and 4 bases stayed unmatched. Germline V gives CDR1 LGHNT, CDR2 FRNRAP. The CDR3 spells CASGKTGAQFF. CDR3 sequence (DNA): TGTGCTAGTGGGAAGACAGGGGCGCAGTTCTTC.

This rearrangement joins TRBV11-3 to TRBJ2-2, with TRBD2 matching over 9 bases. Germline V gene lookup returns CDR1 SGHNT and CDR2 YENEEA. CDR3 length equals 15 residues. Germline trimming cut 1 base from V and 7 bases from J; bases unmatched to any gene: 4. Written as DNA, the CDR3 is TGTGCCAGCAGCTTAGGTAGCGGGAGTGGCGGGGAGCTGTTTTTT. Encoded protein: CASSLGSGSGGELFF.

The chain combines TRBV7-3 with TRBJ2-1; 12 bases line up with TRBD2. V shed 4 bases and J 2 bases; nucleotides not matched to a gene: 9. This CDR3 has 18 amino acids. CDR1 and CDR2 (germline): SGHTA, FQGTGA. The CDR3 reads CASSSGTSGFGTYNEQFF. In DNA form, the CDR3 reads TGTGCCAGCAGCTCCGGGACTAGCGGGTTTGGGACCTACAATGAGCAGTTCTTC.

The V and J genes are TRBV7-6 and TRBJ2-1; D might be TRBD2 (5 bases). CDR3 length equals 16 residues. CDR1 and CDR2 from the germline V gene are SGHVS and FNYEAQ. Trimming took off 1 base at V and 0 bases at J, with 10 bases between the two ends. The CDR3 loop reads CASSLVVEGSYNEQFF. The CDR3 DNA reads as TGTGCCAGCAGCTTAGTGGTAGAGGGCTCCTACAATGAGCAGTTCTTC.

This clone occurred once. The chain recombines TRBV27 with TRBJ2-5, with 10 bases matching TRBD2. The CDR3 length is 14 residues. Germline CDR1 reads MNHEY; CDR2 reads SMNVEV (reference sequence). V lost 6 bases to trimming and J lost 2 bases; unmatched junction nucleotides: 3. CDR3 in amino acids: CASRISGRQETQYF. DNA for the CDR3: TGTGCCAGCAGGATTAGCGGGAGGCAAGAGACCCAGTACTTC.

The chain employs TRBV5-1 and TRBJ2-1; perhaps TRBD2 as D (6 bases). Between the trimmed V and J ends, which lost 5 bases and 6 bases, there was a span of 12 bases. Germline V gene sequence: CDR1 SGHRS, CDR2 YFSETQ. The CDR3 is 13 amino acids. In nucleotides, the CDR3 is TGCGCCAGCAGTCCGGGACTCTTCAATGAGCAGTTCTTC. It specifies CASSPGLFNEQFF.

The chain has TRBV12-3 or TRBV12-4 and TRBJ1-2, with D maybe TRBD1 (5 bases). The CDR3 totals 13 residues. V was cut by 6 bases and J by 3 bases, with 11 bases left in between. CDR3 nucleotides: TGTGCCAGCAGCGGACAATCTGACTATGGCTACACCTTC. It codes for CASSGQSDYGYTF.

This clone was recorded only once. CDR3 in DNA: TGTGCCAGCAGACCACTGATTGACAGGGCGGAAGCTTTCTTT. Protein sequence: CASRPLIDRAEAFF. V and J are TRBV2 and TRBJ1-1, with 7 nucleotides matching TRBD1. V shed 6 bases, J shed 8 bases, and the junction held 12 bases outside the gene matches. Germline CDR1 is SNHLY and CDR2 is FYNNEI. The CDR3 runs to 14 residues.